This T cell receptor (beta chain) is drawn from a study of T cells after yellow fever vaccination. About the research overall: It was SMART-Seq v4 Ultra Low Input that prepared the fractions with low cell numbers.

One entry per CDR3 protein results from TCRdb running MiXCR on the 5' RACE reads. The table has about 29,000 distinct CDR3 sequences, more than 5% seen once. This clonotype showed up many times. Germline assignment: CDR1 SGHNT and CDR2 YYREEE (reference sequence). CDR3 length: 14 amino acids. V lost 2 bases and J lost 6; bases outside the gene matches: 3. This TCR derives from a young man who received the YFV17D yellow fever vaccine. The specimen comprised CD8+ T cells sorted from PBMCs, sampled 10 days after the yellow fever booster vaccination. This chain connects TRBV5-4 to TRBJ1-2; 11 bases line up with TRBD1. The CDR3 region is CASSFGGQGDGYTF. Here the CDR3 DNA reads TGTGCCAGCAGCTTTGGGGGACAGGGGGATGGCTACACCTTC.